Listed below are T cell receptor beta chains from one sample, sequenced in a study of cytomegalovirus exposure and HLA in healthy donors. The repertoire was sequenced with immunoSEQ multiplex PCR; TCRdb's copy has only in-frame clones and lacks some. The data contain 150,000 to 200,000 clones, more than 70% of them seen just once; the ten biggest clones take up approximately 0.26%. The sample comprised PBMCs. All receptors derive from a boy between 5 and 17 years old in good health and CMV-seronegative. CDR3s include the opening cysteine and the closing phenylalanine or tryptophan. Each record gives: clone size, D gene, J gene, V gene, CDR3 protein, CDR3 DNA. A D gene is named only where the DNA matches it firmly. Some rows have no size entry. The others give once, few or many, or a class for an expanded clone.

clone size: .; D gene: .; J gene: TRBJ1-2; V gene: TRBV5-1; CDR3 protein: CASSLAAVTVGGYTF; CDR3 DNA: TGCGCCAGCAGCTTGGCCGCGGTGACAGTTGGGGGCTACACCTTC
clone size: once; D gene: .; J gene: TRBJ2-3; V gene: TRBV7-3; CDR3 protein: CASSLGVRSTDTQYF; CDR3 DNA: TGTGCCAGCAGCTTAGGTGTACGGAGCACAGATACGCAGTATTTT
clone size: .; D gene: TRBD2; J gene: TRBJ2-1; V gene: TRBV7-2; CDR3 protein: CASSLGLAGGPGQFF; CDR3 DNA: TGTGCCAGCAGCTTAGGGCTAGCGGGAGGGCCGGGTCAGTTCTTC
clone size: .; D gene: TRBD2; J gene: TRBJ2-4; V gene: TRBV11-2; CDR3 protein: CASSLTTSGIKNIQYF; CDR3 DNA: TGTGCCAGCAGCTTGACGACTAGCGGGATCAAAAACATTCAGTACTTC
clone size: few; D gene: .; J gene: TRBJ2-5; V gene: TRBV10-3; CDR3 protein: CAISESGLRAETQYF; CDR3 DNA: TGTGCCATCAGTGAGTCCGGACTACGTGCGGAGACCCAGTACTTC
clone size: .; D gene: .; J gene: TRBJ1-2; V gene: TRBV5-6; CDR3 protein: CASSLVSVWRGWDGYTF; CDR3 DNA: TGTGCCAGCAGCTTGGTTTCGGTCTGGAGGGGCTGGGATGGCTACACCTTC
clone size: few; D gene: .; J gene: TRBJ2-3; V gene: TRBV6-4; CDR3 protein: CASSAVGGGTDTQYF; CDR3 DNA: TGTGCCAGCAGTGCCGTCGGCGGGGGCACAGATACGCAGTATTTT
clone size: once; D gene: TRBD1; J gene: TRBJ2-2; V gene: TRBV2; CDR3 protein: CASTPQQGEDTGELFF; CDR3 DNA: TGTGCCAGCACCCCCCAGCAGGGGGAAGACACCGGGGAGCTGTTTTTT
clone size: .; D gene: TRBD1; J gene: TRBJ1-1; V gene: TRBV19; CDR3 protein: CASRRIQGAKLGTEAFF; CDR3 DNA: TGTGCCAGTAGGAGGATACAGGGGGCGAAGCTAGGAACTGAAGCTTTCTTT
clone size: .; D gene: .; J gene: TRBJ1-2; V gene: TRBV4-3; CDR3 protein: CASSQTLAGLFGYPF; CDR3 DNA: TGCGCCAGCAGCCAAACCCTTGCAGGGCTCTTTGGCTACCCCTTC
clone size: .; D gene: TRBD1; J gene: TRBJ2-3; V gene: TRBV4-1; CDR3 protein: CASSQPPGQGFLSTDTQYF; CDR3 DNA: TGCGCCAGCAGCCAACCTCCAGGACAGGGATTTTTATCGACAGATACGCAGTATTTT
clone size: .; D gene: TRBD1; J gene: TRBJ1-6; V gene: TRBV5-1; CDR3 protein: CASSYGTGGSPLHF; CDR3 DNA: TGCGCCAGCAGCTATGGGACAGGGGGTTCACCCCTCCACTTT
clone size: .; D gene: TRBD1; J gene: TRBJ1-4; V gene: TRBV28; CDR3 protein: CASRGTGYNEKLFF; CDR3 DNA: TGTGCCAGCCGAGGGACAGGGTATAATGAAAAACTGTTTTTT
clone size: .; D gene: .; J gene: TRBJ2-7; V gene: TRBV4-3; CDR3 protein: CASSQGRGTYEQYF; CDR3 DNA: TGCGCCAGCAGCCAAGGTCGAGGAACCTACGAGCAGTACTTC
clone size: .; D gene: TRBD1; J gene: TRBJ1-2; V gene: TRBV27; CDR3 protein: CASSTLGTGRIYGYTF; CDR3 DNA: TGTGCCAGCAGTACCCTCGGGACAGGGAGAATCTATGGCTACACCTTC
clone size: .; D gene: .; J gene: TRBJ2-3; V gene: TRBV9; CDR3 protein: CATTRAGLVGTDTQYF; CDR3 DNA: TGTGCCACGACCCGGGCGGGGCTAGTGGGTACAGATACGCAGTATTTT
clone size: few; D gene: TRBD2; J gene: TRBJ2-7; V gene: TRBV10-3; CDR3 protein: CAITHGTSYEQYF; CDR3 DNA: TGTGCCATCACCCACGGGACTAGCTACGAGCAGTACTTC
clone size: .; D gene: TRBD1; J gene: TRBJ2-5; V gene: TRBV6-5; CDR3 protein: CASSYGQEETQYF; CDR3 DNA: TGTGCCAGCAGTTACGGACAGGAAGAGACCCAGTACTTC
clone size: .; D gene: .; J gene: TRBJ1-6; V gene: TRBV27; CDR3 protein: CASRATWTPLRNSPLHF; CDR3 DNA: TGTGCCAGCAGAGCCACCTGGACACCCCTTCGGAATTCACCCCTCCACTTT
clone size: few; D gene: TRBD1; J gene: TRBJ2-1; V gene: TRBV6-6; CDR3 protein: CASSPRGQGLGGRFF; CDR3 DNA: TGTGCCAGCAGTCCCCGGGGACAGGGTTTAGGAGGGCGGTTCTTC
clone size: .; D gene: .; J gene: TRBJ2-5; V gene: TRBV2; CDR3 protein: CASSEARSGVETQYF; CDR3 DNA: TGTGCCAGCAGTGAAGCGCGGTCGGGGGTAGAGACCCAGTACTTC
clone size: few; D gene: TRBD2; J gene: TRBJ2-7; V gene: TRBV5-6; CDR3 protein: CASSQGLAGIISSYEQYF; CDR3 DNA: TGTGCCAGCAGCCAGGGACTAGCGGGCATCATTAGCTCCTACGAGCAGTACTTC
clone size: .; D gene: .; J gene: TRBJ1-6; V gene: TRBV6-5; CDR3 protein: CASTPGTRYNSPLHF; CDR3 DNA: TGTGCCAGCACCCCAGGAACGCGCTATAATTCACCCCTCCACTTT
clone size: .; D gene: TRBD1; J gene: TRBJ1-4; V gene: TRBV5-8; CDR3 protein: CASSSQGVGNEKLFF; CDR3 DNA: TGTGCCAGCAGCTCCCAGGGGGTCGGTAATGAAAAACTGTTTTTT
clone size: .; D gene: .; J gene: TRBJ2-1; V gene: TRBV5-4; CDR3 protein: CASSKNQGRVNEQFF; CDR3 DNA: TGTGCCAGCAGTAAAAATCAGGGGAGGGTTAATGAGCAGTTCTTC
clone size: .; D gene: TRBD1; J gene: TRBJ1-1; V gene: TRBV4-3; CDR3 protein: CASSQYTGGNTEAFF; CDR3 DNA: TGCGCCAGCAGCCAATATACAGGGGGGAACACTGAAGCTTTCTTT
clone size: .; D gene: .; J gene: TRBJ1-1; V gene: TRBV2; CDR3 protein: CASSSFGGDTEAFF; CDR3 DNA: TGTGCCAGCAGTTCTTTTGGGGGGGACACTGAAGCTTTCTTT
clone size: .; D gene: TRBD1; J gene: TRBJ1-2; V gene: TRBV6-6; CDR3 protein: CASSYTGTGNYGYTF; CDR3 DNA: TGTGCCAGCAGTTACACCGGGACAGGGAACTATGGCTACACCTTC
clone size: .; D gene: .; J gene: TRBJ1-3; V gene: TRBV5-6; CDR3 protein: CASSFRGMNSGNTIYF; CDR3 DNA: TGTGCCAGCAGCTTCAGGGGCATGAACTCTGGAAACACCATATATTTT
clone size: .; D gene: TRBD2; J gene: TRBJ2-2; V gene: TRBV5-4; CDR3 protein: CASSPWGGGEAGELFF; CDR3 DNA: TGTGCCAGCAGCCCCTGGGGGGGAGGGGAGGCCGGGGAGCTGTTTTTT
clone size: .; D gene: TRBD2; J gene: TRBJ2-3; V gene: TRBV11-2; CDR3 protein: CASSLGPSGSDTQYF; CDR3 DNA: TGTGCCAGCAGCTTAGGTCCTAGCGGGAGTGATACGCAGTATTTT
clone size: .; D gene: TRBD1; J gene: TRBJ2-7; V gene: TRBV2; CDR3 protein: CASRDRARYEQYF; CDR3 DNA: TGTGCCAGCAGGGACAGGGCTCGGTACGAGCAGTACTTC
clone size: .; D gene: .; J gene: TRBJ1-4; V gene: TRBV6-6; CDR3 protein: CASSYDRNNEKLFF; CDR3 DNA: TGTGCCAGCAGTTACGACAGGAATAATGAAAAACTGTTTTTT
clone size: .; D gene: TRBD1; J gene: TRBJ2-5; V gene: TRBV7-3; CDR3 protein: CASSTKTGTEETQYF; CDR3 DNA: TGTGCCAGCAGCACAAAGACAGGGACCGAAGAGACCCAGTACTTC
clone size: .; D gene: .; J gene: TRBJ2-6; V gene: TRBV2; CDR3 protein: CASSEALGPGSGANVLTF; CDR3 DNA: TGTGCCAGCAGTGAAGCGCTGGGGCCGGGCTCTGGGGCCAACGTCCTGACTTTC
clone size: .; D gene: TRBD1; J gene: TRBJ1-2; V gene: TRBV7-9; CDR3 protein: CASSLEQGDYGYTF; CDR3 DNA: TGTGCCAGCAGCTTAGAACAGGGGGACTATGGCTACACCTTC
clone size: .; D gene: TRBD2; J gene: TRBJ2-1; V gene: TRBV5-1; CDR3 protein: CASSLETSGGKQFF; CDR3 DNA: TGCGCCAGCAGCTTGGAAACTAGCGGGGGTAAGCAGTTCTTC
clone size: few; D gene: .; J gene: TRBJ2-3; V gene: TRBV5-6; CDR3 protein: CASSQKQGWDTQYF; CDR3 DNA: TGTGCCAGCAGCCAAAAACAGGGTTGGGATACGCAGTATTTT
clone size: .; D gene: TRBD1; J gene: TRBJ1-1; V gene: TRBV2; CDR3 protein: CASSRTGDTEAFF; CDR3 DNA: TGTGCCAGCAGCAGGACAGGGGACACTGAAGCTTTCTTT
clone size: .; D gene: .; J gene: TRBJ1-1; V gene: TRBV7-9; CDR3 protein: CASSPVNTEAFF; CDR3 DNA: TGTGCCAGCAGCCCCGTGAACACTGAAGCTTTCTTT
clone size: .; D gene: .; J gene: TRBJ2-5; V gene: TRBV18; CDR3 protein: CASSPLTTQETQYF; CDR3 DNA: TGTGCCAGCTCACCACTAACAACCCAAGAGACCCAGTACTTC
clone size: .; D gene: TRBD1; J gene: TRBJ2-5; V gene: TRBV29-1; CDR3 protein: CSAVDRGRRETQYF; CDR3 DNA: TGCAGCGCCGTCGACAGGGGGCGAAGGGAGACCCAGTACTTC
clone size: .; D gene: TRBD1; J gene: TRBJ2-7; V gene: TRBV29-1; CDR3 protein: CSVRTGVRSYEQYF; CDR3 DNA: TGCAGCGTCAGGACAGGGGTTCGCTCCTACGAGCAGTACTTC
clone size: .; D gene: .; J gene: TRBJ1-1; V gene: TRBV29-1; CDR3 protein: CSARRNTEAFF; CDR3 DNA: TGCAGCGCCAGAAGAAACACTGAAGCTTTCTTT
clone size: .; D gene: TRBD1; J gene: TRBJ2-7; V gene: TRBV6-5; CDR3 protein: CASSRGTGGYEQYF; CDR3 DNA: TGTGCCAGCAGCCGGGGGACAGGGGGCTACGAGCAGTACTTC
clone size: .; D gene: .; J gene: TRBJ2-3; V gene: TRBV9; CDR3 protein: CASSAYSTSSDTQYF; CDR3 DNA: TGTGCCAGCAGCGCGTACTCGACATCCTCAGATACGCAGTATTTT
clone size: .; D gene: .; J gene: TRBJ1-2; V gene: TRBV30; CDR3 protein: CAWSLAGDRGYTF; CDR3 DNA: TGTGCCTGGAGTCTGGCAGGGGATAGAGGCTACACCTTC
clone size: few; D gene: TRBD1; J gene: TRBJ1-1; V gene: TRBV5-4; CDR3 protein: CASRLDRGIEAFF; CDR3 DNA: TGTGCCAGCAGATTGGACAGGGGAATAGAAGCTTTCTTT
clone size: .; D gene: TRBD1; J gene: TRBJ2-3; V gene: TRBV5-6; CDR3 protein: CASSFVNRGPDTQYF; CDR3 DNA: TGTGCCAGCAGCTTTGTCAACAGGGGGCCAGATACGCAGTATTTT
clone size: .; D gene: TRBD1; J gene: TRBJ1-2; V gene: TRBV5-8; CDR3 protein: CASSSTGTGVSYGYTF; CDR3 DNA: TGTGCCAGCAGTTCCACCGGGACAGGGGTTTCCTATGGCTACACCTTC
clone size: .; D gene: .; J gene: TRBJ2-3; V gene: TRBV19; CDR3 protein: CASSQFLGTDTQYF; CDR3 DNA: TGTGCCAGTAGTCAGTTTCTTGGCACAGATACGCAGTATTTT
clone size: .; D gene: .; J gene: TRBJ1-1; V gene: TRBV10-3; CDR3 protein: CAISESMGRLNTEAFF; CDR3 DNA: TGTGCCATCAGTGAGTCAATGGGCCGGCTGAACACTGAAGCTTTCTTT
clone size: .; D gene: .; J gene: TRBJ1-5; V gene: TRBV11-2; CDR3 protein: CASLKKGPRHQPQHF; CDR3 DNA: TGTGCCAGCCTCAAAAAAGGCCCCAGACACCAGCCCCAGCATTTT